Sequencing of this T cell receptor (beta chain) was carried out in a study of T-cell reconstitution after alpha-beta-depleted transplantation in children. In its sample, this clonotype was seen many times. Preparation of the TCRbeta library involved a method that used unique molecular identifiers. Using its own MiXCR run on the PCR reads, TCRdb lists one record per CDR3 protein. The table shows more than 150,000 distinct CDR3 sequences, with 14% to 15% occurring only once. The sequence came from a human donor who donated a stem cell graft to a child with acute lymphoblastic leukemia. Specimen: PBMCs from the stem cell graft donor, collected from the stem cell graft.

CDR3 residues: CASRAGTSDEQFF. For the CDR3, the DNA is TGTGCCAGCAGAGCCGGGACTTCGGATGAGCAGTTCTTC. The rearrangement links TRBV6-1 to TRBJ2-1, with D maybe TRBD2 (6 bases). The germline CDR1 and CDR2 sequences are MNHNS and SASEGT. CDR3 size: 13 residues. Trimming pared 6 bases from V and 8 bases from J, leaving 14 bases between.